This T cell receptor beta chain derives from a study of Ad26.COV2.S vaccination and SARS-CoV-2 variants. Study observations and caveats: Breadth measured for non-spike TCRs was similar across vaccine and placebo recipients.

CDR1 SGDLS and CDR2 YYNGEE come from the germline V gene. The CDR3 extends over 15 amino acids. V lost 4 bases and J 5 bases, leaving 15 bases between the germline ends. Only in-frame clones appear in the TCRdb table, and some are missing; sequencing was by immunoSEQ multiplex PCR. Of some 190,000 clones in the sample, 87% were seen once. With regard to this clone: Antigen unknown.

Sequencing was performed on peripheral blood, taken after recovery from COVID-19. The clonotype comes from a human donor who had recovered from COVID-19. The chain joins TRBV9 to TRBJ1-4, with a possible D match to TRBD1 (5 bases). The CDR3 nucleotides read TGTGCCAGCAGCCCGCAGGGACGACTAAATGAAAAACTGTTTTTT. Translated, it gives CASSPQGRLNEKLFF.